Each of the 12 T cell receptor beta chains below was sequenced from the same sample in a study of blood T cell repertoires in COVID-19. Sequenced by immunoSEQ multiplex PCR; TCRdb stores in-frame clones only, minus some. This repertoire shows around 190,000 clones, roughly 80% found once; its top ten account for approximately 1.5%. Sequenced material: peripheral blood. The source is a human donor in a cohort sampled during active COVID-19.

The chain employs TRBV7-8 and TRBJ1-1, with D perhaps TRBD1 (6 bases). The germline V and J ends were trimmed by 5 bases and 3 bases, with 22 bases remaining between them. CDR1 and CDR2 (germline): SGHVS, FQNEAQ. This CDR3 region has 17 residues. For the CDR3, the DNA is TGTGCCAGCAGCCCGAGGGGGGGGCTCGGGCTTGACACTGAAGCTTTCTTT. Its translation: CASSPRGGLGLDTEAFF.

The chain joins TRBV6-5 to TRBJ1-6, with a tentative D call TRBD1 (6 bases). Deletions cut 6 bases from V and 10 bases from J, with 16 bases between. The length of the CDR3 is 14 residues. Germline-derived CDR1 and CDR2 are MNHEY and SVGAGI. The CDR3 bases are TGTGCCAGCAGAGACCGACAGGCGCCGTCACCCCTCCACTTT. This gives the protein CASRDRQAPSPLHF.

The V gene is TRBV27, the J gene TRBJ2-3, with 7 positions matching TRBD1. The CDR3 contains 16 residues. V was pared by 6 bases and J by 0 bases, with 9 bases of the junction left unmatched. Germline CDR1 MNHEY, CDR2 SMNVEV (reference sequence). The CDR3 loop reads CASSSLRGSSTDTQYF. The CDR3 nucleotides are TGTGCCAGCAGCTCCCTCAGGGGGAGTAGCACAGATACGCAGTATTTT.

This clone was observed a few times. The chain recombines TRBV3-1 (or the pseudogene TRBV3-2) with TRBJ1-1; TRBD1 agrees at 10 bases. This CDR3 is 16 amino acids long. Germline trimming cut 3 bases from V and 4 bases from J; bases unmatched to any gene: 8. Germline lookup yields CDR1 LGHDT and CDR2 YNNKEL (reference sequence). CDR3 residues: CASSQKVRTGGTEAFF. The CDR3 bases are TGTGCCAGCAGCCAGAAGGTGCGGACAGGGGGCACTGAAGCTTTCTTT.

This clone was counted only a few times. The chain carries TRBV6-6 and TRBJ1-1, with TRBD1 matching 7 bases. J gave up 1 base and V 5 bases, and 16 bases lay outside the gene matches. Germline assignment: CDR1 MNHNY and CDR2 SVGAGI (reference sequence). CDR3 length: 18 amino acids. DNA for the CDR3: TGTGCCAGCAGTCCCTCCAAAGGGGGCGGGGCCAAGAACACTGAAGCTTTCTTT. It encodes CASSPSKGGGAKNTEAFF.

This clone turned up a few times. V is TRBV3-1 (or the pseudogene TRBV3-2) and J is TRBJ1-1; 7 bases map to TRBD1. Germline-derived CDR1 and CDR2 are LGHDT and YNNKEL (reference sequence). The length of the CDR3 is 14 residues. J lost 3 bases, V lost 1 base, and 2 bases had no gene match. Here the CDR3 DNA reads TGTGCCAGCAGCCAAGGACAGGGTTACACTGAAGCTTTCTTT. Protein: CASSQGQGYTEAFF.

V and J are TRBV20-1 and TRBJ2-3, with D unclear. The germline gives CDR1 DFQATT, CDR2 SNEGSKA (reference sequence). Trimming shortened V by 3 bases and J by 3 bases, and 4 bases separated the two germline ends. The CDR3 loop spans 11 amino acids. CDR3 amino acids: CSARRTDTQYF. The CDR3 DNA reads as TGCAGTGCTAGGAGGACAGATACGCAGTATTTT.

V and J are TRBV5-4 and TRBJ1-5, with 11 bases that match TRBD1. The CDR3 runs 16 residues. The germline V gene has CDR1 SGHNT and CDR2 YYREEE (reference sequence). The V segment lost 4 bases and the J segment 7 bases; nucleotides outside the gene matches: 10. CDR3 sequence: CASSPRGQGAGQPQHF. Here the CDR3 DNA reads TGTGCCAGCAGCCCCAGAGGACAGGGGGCTGGACAGCCCCAGCATTTT.

This clone was seen a single time. This chain joins TRBV7-9 and TRBJ1-2; D might be TRBD1 (5 bases). Between the trimmed V and J ends, which lost 3 bases and 3 bases, there was a span of 14 bases. This CDR3 comprises 15 residues. The germline gives CDR1 SEHNR, CDR2 FQNEAQ (reference sequence). CDR3 region: CASSFWGVVDYGYTF. CDR3 in DNA: TGTGCCAGCAGCTTTTGGGGGGTCGTGGACTATGGCTACACCTTC.

This chain joins TRBV3-1 (or the pseudogene TRBV3-2) and TRBJ1-2, with D possibly TRBD1 on 6 matching bases. The germline CDR1 and CDR2 sequences are LGHDT and YNNKEL (reference sequence). The CDR3 is 15 amino acids. Trimming left V 0 bases short and J 4 bases short, with 12 bases between. The CDR3 DNA sequence: TGTGCCAGCAGCCAAGATCAACAGGGTCCCTATGGCTACACCTTC. It is translated as CASSQDQQGPYGYTF.

The V and J genes are TRBV3-1 (or the pseudogene TRBV3-2) and TRBJ2-7; 8 nucleotides match TRBD2. CDR1 LGHDT and CDR2 YNNKEL come from the germline V gene (reference sequence). V lost 7 bases to trimming and J lost 6 bases; unmatched junction nucleotides: 8. The CDR3 extends over 13 amino acids. This CDR3 reads CASTPGGSGEQYF. The CDR3 DNA is TGTGCCAGCACCCCGGGAGGGTCGGGCGAGCAGTACTTC.

The J gene is TRBJ1-1, the V gene TRBV7-2; 7 bases are a match to TRBD1. The CDR3 totals 17 residues. V dropped 5 bases and J dropped 4; count of bases not matched to a gene: 16. CDR1 SGHTA and CDR2 FQGNSA come from the germline V gene. CDR3 loop: CASSNGTRGRGVTEAFF. In DNA, the CDR3 is TGTGCCAGCAGCAACGGGACAAGGGGGCGGGGAGTCACTGAAGCTTTCTTT.